This paragraph covers one T cell receptor (beta chain) sequence. The source of the sample is a study of monozygotic twins with inflammatory bowel disease. From its re-call of the 5' RACE reads, TCRdb lists each CDR3 protein once, without DNA. The sample totals about 140,000 distinct CDR3 sequences. Germline V lookup: CDR1 SGDLS, CDR2 YYNGEE. There are 15 residues in the CDR3. Specimen: blood. The receptor comes from a human donor with ulcerative colitis or Crohn's disease, or a healthy co-twin of an affected twin (not recorded which). The V call is TRBV9, the J call TRBJ2-7; TCRdb lists TRBD1, though no DNA is available to test this call. The CDR3 is CASSAGTGIMYEQYF.